This passage covers 24 T cell receptor beta chains from one sample sequenced in a study of T cell responses to AZD1222 COVID-19 vaccine. The method was immunoSEQ multiplex PCR; TCRdb's version includes in-frame clones alone and lacks a portion of them. The sample has about 120,000 clones; roughly 90% are singletons. The sample was peripheral blood, taken on day 0 of AZD1222 vaccination. These receptors all come from an adult in good health.

The V and J genes are TRBV12-3 or TRBV12-4 and TRBJ1-2; the D is unclear. With 3 bases removed from V and 13 bases from J, the gap between germline ends came to 15 bases. There are 12 residues in the CDR3. The CDR3, as DNA: TGTGCCAGCAGTTTGGCCCAGCTCGGTTGCACCTTC. Protein sequence: CASSLAQLGCTF.

This chain joins TRBV2 and TRBJ2-5, with D uncertain. In germline, CDR1 is SNHLY, CDR2 FYNNEI. V was trimmed by 4 bases and J by 9 bases, leaving 6 bases between them. This CDR3 is built from 10 residues. In DNA, the CDR3 is TGTGCCAGCAGTGTAGGAGCCCAGTACTTC. This gives the protein CASSVGAQYF. The full variable domain, rest sourced from reference TRBV2 and TRBJ2-5, is EPEVTQTPSHQVTQMGQEVILRCVPISNHLYFYWYRQILGQKVEFLVSFYNNEISEKSEIFDDQFSVERPDGSNFTLKIRSTKLEDSAMYFCASSVGAQYFGPGTRLLVL.

This chain uses TRBV10-1 with TRBJ2-1, with a tentative D call TRBD2 (5 bases). The germline V and J ends were trimmed by 8 bases and 4 bases, with 9 bases remaining between them. The CDR3 is 12 amino acids. CDR1 and CDR2 from the germline V gene are WNHNN and SYGVQD (reference sequence). CDR3 region: CASGRTYNEQFF. The CDR3 nucleotides are TGCGCCAGCGGCCGGACTTACAATGAGCAGTTCTTC.

CDR3 coding DNA: TGTGCCAGCAGAATGTACAATGAGCAGTTCTTC. It yields the protein CASRMYNEQFF. This sequence joins TRBV12-3 or TRBV12-4 and TRBJ2-1, with no clear D. CDR3 length: 11 residues. The V and J ends lost 6 bases and 4 bases respectively, with 4 bases between them.

This chain links TRBV19 with TRBJ2-1, with D possibly being TRBD1 (6 bases). CDR3 length: 16 amino acids. In germline, CDR1 is LNHDA, CDR2 SQIVND (reference sequence). The V and J ends lost 4 bases and 6 bases respectively, with 19 bases between them. The CDR3 protein is CASSTRTAYTGNEQFF. In nucleotides, the CDR3 is TGTGCCAGTAGTACGCGGACAGCCTATACCGGCAATGAGCAGTTCTTC.

Of note for this clone: One end of the junction fails to match germline, which may point to a read error. The chain couples TRBV5-1 to TRBJ2-1, with D perhaps TRBD2 (5 bases). In germline, CDR1 is SGHRS, CDR2 YFSETQ. The CDR3 has 15 residues. In DNA, the CDR3 is TGCGCCAGCGGCTTCCTACAGAGGGCCAATGGTGAGCAGTTCTTC. Protein product: CASGFLQRANGEQFF.

This sequence joins TRBV29-1 and TRBJ1-4; D gene uncertain. This CDR3 is 13 amino acids long. Germline V lookup: CDR1 SQVTM, CDR2 ANQGSEA. Trimming removed 4 bases from V and 2 bases from J, with 8 bases in between. The CDR3 is CSVGRHTNEKLFF. The CDR3 region has the DNA TGCAGCGTTGGCCGGCACACTAATGAAAAACTGTTTTTT.

V is TRBV28 and J is TRBJ2-4; D uncertain. Germline V gene lookup returns CDR1 MDHEN and CDR2 SYDVKM. This CDR3 has 15 amino acids. The V end was cut by 3 bases, the J end by 0 bases, with 9 bases between. DNA of the CDR3: TGTGCCAGCAGTTTTTCTGCTGGAGCCAAAAACATTCAGTACTTC. Translation gives CASSFSAGAKNIQYF. The full variable domain, in which reference TRBV28 and TRBJ2-4 provide the parts outside the CDR3, is DVKVTQSSRYLVKRTGEKVFLECVQDMDHENMFWYRQDPGLGLRLIYFSYDVKMKEKGDIPEGYSVSREKKERFSLILESASTNQTSMYLCASSFSAGAKNIQYFGAGTRLSVL.

The chain combines TRBV30 with TRBJ2-3; possible D gene TRBD2, 5 bases. The ends were cut back, 0 bases at V and 4 bases at J, with 8 bases in the middle. There are 13 residues in the CDR3. Germline V gene lookup returns CDR1 GTSNPN and CDR2 SVGIG (reference sequence). CDR3 amino acids: CAWSVRGADTQYF. The DNA of the CDR3 is TGTGCCTGGAGTGTACGGGGTGCAGATACGCAGTATTTT.

This clone was seen a single time. This chain joins TRBV7-6 and TRBJ1-1; D is undetermined. CDR1 and CDR2 from the germline V gene are SGHVS and FNYEAQ. V lost 0 bases to trimming and J lost 0 bases, with 14 bases between them. This CDR3 is built from 17 residues. The CDR3 is CASSLAGIGIMNTEAFF. DNA for the CDR3: TGTGCCAGCAGCTTAGCCGGGATTGGAATAATGAACACTGAAGCTTTCTTT.

Only one count was recorded for this clone. The V and J genes are TRBV3-1 (or the pseudogene TRBV3-2) and TRBJ2-6; D not certain. This CDR3 has 17 residues. Deletions cut 3 bases from V and 0 bases from J, with 12 bases between. Germline-derived CDR1 and CDR2 are LGHDT and YNNKEL (reference sequence). The CDR3 loop reads CASSHQIPSSGANVLTF. The CDR3 DNA sequence: TGTGCCAGCAGCCATCAGATACCTAGCTCTGGGGCCAACGTCCTGACTTTC.

This chain joins TRBV14 and TRBJ1-3; no firm D call. The CDR3 consists of 15 residues. V was pared by 0 bases and J by 4 bases, with 10 bases between. Germline loops: CDR1 SGHDN, CDR2 FVKESK. In nucleotides, the CDR3 is TGTGCCAGCAGCCAAGAGTACGGGATAGGAAACACCATATATTTT. As protein: CASSQEYGIGNTIYF.

The chain has TRBV11-2 and TRBJ2-2, with TRBD1 identical over 8 bases. From germline, CDR1 is SGHAT and CDR2 FQNNGV. The CDR3 runs to 13 residues. Trimming removed 8 bases from V and 7 bases from J; junction bases left unmatched: 6. The CDR3 loop reads CASDRGRVGELFF. The DNA of the CDR3 is TGTGCCAGCGACAGGGGTAGAGTCGGGGAGCTGTTTTTT.

The chain combines TRBV6-2 or TRBV6-3 with TRBJ1-1; 7 bases are a match to TRBD1. Losses at the gene ends were 0 bases for V and 4 bases for J; bases not matched to a gene: 14. The CDR3 is 18 residues long. CDR1 MNHEY and CDR2 SVGEGT come from the germline V gene. The CDR3 bases are TGTGCCAGCAGTTACTCGACGAATGGCAGGGGGTATGGCACTGAAGCTTTCTTT. Residues: CASSYSTNGRGYGTEAFF.

The genes are TRBV19 and TRBJ2-7; the D call may be TRBD1 or TRBD2 (5 bases each). Per the germline V gene, CDR1 is LNHDA and CDR2 is SQIVND (reference sequence). The CDR3 contains 14 residues. The germline V and J ends were trimmed by 3 bases and 0 bases, with 9 bases remaining between them. The CDR3 sequence: CASSIGTGSYEQYF. CDR3 nucleotide sequence: TGTGCCAGTAGTATCGGGACCGGCTCCTACGAGCAGTACTTC. Using reference TRBV19 and TRBJ2-7 for the parts outside the CDR3, the full variable domain is DGGITQSPKYLFRKEGQNVTLSCEQNLNHDAMYWYRQDPGQGLRLIYYSQIVNDFQKGDIAEGYSVSREKKESFPLTVTSAQKNPTAFYLCASSIGTGSYEQYFGPGTRLTVT.

The CDR3 DNA sequence: TGTGCCAGCGGCAGGGAACGATCTGGGGCCAACGTCCTGACTTTC. It specifies CASGRERSGANVLTF. This chain links TRBV28 with TRBJ2-6, with D possibly being TRBD1 (5 bases). Germline V gives CDR1 MDHEN, CDR2 SYDVKM. The CDR3 spans 15 residues. Trimming took off 8 bases at V and 1 base at J, with 12 bases between the two ends.

The chain couples TRBV6-5 to TRBJ1-2, with a possible D match to TRBD1 (5 bases). V was pared by 6 bases and J by 1 base, with 9 bases between. This CDR3 comprises 13 residues. CDR1 and CDR2 from the germline V gene are MNHEY and SVGAGI. CDR3 sequence (DNA): TGTGCCAGCAGGGAGGGGATTAACTATGGCTACACCTTC. The encoded protein is CASREGINYGYTF.

The chain joins TRBV5-1 to TRBJ2-5; no firm D call. Germline CDR1 and CDR2: SGHRS and YFSETQ. The CDR3 sequence is 10 residues long. V was trimmed by 4 bases and J by 5 bases, leaving 3 bases between them. CDR3 nucleotides: TGCGCCAGCAGCGGGGAGACCCAGTACTTC. As protein: CASSGETQYF.

The chain couples TRBV7-2 to TRBJ1-5; possibly TRBD1 for D (6 bases). V was pared by 5 bases and J by 1 base, with 15 bases between. This CDR3 spans 16 amino acids. Germline-derived CDR1 and CDR2 are SGHTA and FQGNSA. In DNA form, the CDR3 reads TGTGCCAGCAGCAGATTTGGGGGCCGCAGCAATCAGCCCCAGCATTTT. It encodes CASSRFGGRSNQPQHF.

The chain employs TRBV30 and TRBJ1-1; D possibly corresponds to TRBD1 (5 bases). CDR1 is GTSNPN, CDR2 SVGIG, per germline (reference sequence). The CDR3 spans 14 residues. Trimming left V 4 bases short and J 1 base short, with 13 bases between. CDR3 residues: CAWIPGLSNTEAFF. The DNA of the CDR3 is TGTGCCTGGATACCGGGACTGTCGAACACTGAAGCTTTCTTT.

The CDR3 bases are TGTGCCAGCAGTCCTACGGACAGGTTGGTAACAGATACGCAGTATTTT. Encoded protein: CASSPTDRLVTDTQYF. The genes are TRBV2 and TRBJ2-3; TRBD1 aligns across 7 bases. J gave up 3 bases and V 5 bases, and 11 bases lay outside the gene matches. Per the germline V gene, CDR1 is SNHLY and CDR2 is FYNNEI. There are 16 residues in the CDR3.

The V gene is TRBV5-1, the J gene TRBJ1-3; D is unresolved. CDR3 length: 14 residues. The germline V and J ends were trimmed by 0 bases and 4 bases, with 8 bases remaining between them. Germline values: CDR1 SGHRS, CDR2 YFSETQ. CDR3 nucleotide sequence: TGCGCCAGCAGCTTGGGGGCAACCGGAAACACCATATATTTT. It specifies CASSLGATGNTIYF.

This chain joins TRBV19 and TRBJ1-6; D unclear. CDR1 and CDR2 from the germline V gene are LNHDA and SQIVND (reference sequence). V lost 7 bases, J lost 6 bases, and 10 bases lay in between. The CDR3 is made up of 13 amino acids. The CDR3 DNA follows: TGTGCCAGTACCCTAGGTAGTAATTCACCCCTCCACTTT. Its translation is CASTLGSNSPLHF.

V is TRBV10-3 and J is TRBJ1-2; TRBD1 might be the D (6 bases). CDR3 length: 14 amino acids. Trimming took off 2 bases at V and 3 bases at J, with 10 bases between the two ends. Germline CDR1 reads ENHRY; CDR2 reads SYGVKD. CDR3 DNA sequence: TGTGCCATCAGTGAGGGGGGCTTCTACTATGGCTACACCTTC. This translates into CAISEGGFYYGYTF.